This T cell receptor (beta chain) comes out of a study of T-cell memory formation after mild COVID-19. Study context: Clusters of TCRs were largely donor specific. General study points: Memory sampled before infection contained some responding clones, suggesting cross-reactive memory joined. A second wave of clones peaked on day 37, and their SARS-CoV-2 specificity went unconfirmed.

V shed 5 bases, J shed 6 bases, and the junction held 6 bases outside the gene matches. Germline values: CDR1 LGHDT, CDR2 YNNKEL (reference sequence). The CDR3 length is 13 residues. A single record per CDR3 protein comes from TCRdb applying MiXCR to the 5' RACE reads. The profile shows about 560,000 distinct CDR3 sequences, 17% of them singletons. About this clonotype: The antigen is unknown.

This sequence originates from an adult woman who had mild COVID-19 (a few samples of this study predate the infection). Cell type and time point are not known. The V gene is TRBV3-1, the J gene TRBJ1-1, with TRBD1 identical over 7 bases. The sequencing input was PBMCs or a T cell subset sorted from them (not recorded which). The chain's CDR3 is CASSIQGVPEAFF. CDR3 sequence (DNA): TGTGCCAGCAGCATCCAGGGGGTCCCTGAAGCTTTCTTT.